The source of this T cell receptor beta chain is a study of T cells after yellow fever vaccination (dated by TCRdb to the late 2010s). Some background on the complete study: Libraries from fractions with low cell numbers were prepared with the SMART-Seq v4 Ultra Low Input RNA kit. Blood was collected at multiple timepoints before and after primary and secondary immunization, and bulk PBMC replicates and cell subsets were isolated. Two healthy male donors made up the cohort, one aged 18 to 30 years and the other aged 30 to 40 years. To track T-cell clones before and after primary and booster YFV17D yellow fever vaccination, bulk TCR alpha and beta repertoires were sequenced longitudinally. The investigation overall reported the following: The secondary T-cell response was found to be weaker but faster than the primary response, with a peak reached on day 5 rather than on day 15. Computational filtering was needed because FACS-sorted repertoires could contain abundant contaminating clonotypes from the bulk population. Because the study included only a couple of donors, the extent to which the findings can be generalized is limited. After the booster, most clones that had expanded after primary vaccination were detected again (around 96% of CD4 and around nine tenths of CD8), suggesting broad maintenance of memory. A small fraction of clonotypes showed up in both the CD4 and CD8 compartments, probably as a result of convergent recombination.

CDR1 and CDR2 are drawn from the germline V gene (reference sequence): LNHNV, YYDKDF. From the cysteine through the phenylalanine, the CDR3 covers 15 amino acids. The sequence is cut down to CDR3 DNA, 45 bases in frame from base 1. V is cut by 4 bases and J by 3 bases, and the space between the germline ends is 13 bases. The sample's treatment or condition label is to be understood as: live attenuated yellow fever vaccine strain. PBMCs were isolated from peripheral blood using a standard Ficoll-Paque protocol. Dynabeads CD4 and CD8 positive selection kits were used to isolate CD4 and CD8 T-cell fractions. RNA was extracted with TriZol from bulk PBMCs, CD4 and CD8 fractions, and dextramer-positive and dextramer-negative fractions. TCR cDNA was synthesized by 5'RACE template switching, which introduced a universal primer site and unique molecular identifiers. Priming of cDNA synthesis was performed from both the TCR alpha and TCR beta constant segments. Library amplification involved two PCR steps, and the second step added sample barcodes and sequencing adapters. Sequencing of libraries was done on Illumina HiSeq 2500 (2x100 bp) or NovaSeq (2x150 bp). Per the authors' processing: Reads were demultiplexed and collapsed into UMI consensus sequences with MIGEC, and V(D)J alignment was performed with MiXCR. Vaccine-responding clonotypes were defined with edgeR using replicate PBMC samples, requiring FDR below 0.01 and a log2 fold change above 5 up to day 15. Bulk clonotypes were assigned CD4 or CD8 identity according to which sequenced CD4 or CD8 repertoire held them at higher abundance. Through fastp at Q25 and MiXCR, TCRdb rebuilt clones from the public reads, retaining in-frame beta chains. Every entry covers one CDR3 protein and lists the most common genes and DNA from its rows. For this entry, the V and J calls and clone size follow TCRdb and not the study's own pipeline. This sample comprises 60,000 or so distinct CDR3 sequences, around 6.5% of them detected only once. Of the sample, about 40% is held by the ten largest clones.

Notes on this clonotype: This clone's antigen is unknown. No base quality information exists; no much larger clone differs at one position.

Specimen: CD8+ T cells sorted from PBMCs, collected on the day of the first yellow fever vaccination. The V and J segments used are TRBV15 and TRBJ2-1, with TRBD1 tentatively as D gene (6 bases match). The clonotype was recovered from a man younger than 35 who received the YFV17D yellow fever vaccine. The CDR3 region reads CATSTRQALYNEQFF. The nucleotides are TGTGCCACCAGCACCCGACAGGCCCTCTACAATGAGCAGTTCTTC.